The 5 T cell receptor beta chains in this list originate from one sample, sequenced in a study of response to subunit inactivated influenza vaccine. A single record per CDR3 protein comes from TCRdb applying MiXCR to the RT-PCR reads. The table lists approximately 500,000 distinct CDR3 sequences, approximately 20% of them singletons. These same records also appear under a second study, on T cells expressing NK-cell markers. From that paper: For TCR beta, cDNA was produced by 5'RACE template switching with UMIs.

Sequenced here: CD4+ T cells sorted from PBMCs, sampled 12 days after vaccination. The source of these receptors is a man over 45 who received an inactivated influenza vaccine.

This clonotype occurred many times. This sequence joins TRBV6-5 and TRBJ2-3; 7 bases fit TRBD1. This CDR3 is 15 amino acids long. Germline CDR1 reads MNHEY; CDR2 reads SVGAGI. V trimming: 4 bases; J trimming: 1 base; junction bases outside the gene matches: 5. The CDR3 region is CASSSTGTGTDTQYF. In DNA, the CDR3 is TGTGCCAGCAGTTCAACCGGGACAGGCACAGATACGCAGTATTTT.

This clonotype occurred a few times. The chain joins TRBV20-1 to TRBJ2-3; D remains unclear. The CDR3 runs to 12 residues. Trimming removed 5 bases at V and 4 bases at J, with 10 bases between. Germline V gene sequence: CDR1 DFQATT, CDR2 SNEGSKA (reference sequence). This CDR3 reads CSASFKPDTQYF. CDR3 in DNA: TGCAGTGCTTCCTTCAAACCAGATACGCAGTATTTT.

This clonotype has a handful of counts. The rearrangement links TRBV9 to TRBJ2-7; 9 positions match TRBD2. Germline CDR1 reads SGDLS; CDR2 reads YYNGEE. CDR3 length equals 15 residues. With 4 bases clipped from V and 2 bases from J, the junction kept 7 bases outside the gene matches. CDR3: CASSLGSGSTYEQYF. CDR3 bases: TGTGCCAGCAGCCTCGGTAGCGGGAGTACCTACGAGCAGTACTTC.

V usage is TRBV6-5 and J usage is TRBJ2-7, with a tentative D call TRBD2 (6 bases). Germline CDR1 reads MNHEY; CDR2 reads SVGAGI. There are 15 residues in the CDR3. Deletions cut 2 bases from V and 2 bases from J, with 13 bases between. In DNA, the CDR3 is TGTGCCAGCAGTTACGATGTACGGGGGACCTACGAGCAGTACTTC. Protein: CASSYDVRGTYEQYF.

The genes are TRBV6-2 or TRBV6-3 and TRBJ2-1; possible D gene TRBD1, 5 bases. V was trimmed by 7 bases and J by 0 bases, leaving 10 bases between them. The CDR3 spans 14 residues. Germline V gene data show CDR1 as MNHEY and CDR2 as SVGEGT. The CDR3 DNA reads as TGTGCCAGCAAACAGGATGGCTCCTACAATGAGCAGTTCTTC. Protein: CASKQDGSYNEQFF.